The next 30 T cell receptor beta chains were all read from a single sample in a study of T cell repertoires in cytomegalovirus infection (dated by TCRdb to between 2018 and 2021). Their antigens are not known. TCRdb records Illumina HiSeq 1500 as the sequencer. TCRdb trimmed the raw reads at Q25, called clones with MiXCR and kept productive beta chains. Duplicate CDR3 protein sequences are folded into a single record with the most common DNA and genes. The sample yields some 110,000 distinct CDR3 sequences; around 10% were counted once. The top ten hold approximately 30% of the sample. Material for sequencing was PBMCs, sequenced either directly or after in vitro stimulation (not recorded which). Receptors were obtained from a human donor in good health (CMV status not recorded). Some clones in this sample may be carry-over from other donors' samples.

The sample holds a few counts of this clonotype. The chain carries TRBV24-1 and TRBJ2-7, with a possible D match to TRBD2 (5 bases). CDR3 size: 18 residues. V was shortened by 5 bases and J by 4 bases, with 26 bases between the two germline ends. Per the germline V gene, CDR1 is KGHDR and CDR2 is SFDVKD. The CDR3 reads CATSAGLFVAPDFYEQYV. The CDR3 nucleotides read TGTGCCACCAGTGCCGGGCTTTTTGTAGCGCCAGACTTTTACGAGCAGTACGTC.

This clonotype has at least ten counts. The chain carries TRBV25-1 and TRBJ2-7; unclear D gene. This CDR3 is built from 11 residues. Trimming removed 5 bases at V and 2 bases at J, with 4 bases between. Germline V gene data show CDR1 as MGHDK and CDR2 as SYGVNS. The CDR3 loop reads CASSTAYEQYF. The CDR3 coding sequence is TGTGCCAGCAGTACAGCCTACGAGCAGTACTTC.

This clonotype was recorded at least ten times. This chain joins TRBV24-1 and TRBJ1-1; 7 positions match TRBD1. Trimming took 12 bases from V and 1 from J; bases not matched to a gene: 7. The CDR3 runs 13 residues. CDR1 and CDR2 (germline): KGHDR, SFDVKD. CDR3 protein: CASRGRGNTEAFF. CDR3 nucleotide sequence: TGTGCCTCTAGGGGGCGAGGGAACACTGAAGCTTTCTTT.

The chain combines TRBV27 with TRBJ2-7; 12 bases are a match to TRBD1. CDR1 and CDR2 (germline): MNHEY, SMNVEV (reference sequence). Losses at the gene ends were 0 bases for V and 3 bases for J; bases not matched to a gene: 3. This CDR3 comprises 16 residues. Here the CDR3 DNA reads TGTGCCAGCAGTTTATCGGGGACAGGGGGCATCTACGAGCAGTACTTC. It encodes CASSLSGTGGIYEQYF.

This clonotype was counted between two and nine times. The chain joins TRBV4-1 to TRBJ2-2; D unclear. This CDR3 has 12 residues. The germline V and J ends were trimmed by 0 bases and 9 bases, with 5 bases remaining between them. CDR1 is MGHRA and CDR2 is YSYEKL in the germline V gene. CDR3 bases: TGCGCCAGCAGCCAAGATTACAGGGAGCTGTTTTTT. This codes for CASSQDYRELFF.

This clonotype was detected only a few times. The rearrangement joins TRBV30 to TRBJ1-2; no definite D call. The V gene's germline CDR1 is GTSNPN and CDR2 SVGIG (reference sequence). The CDR3 spans 13 residues. The V and J ends lost 4 bases and 4 bases respectively, with 13 bases between them. The CDR3 region is CAWKWGVGYGYTF. CDR3 coding DNA: TGTGCCTGGAAATGGGGTGTGGGCTATGGCTACACCTTC.

This clonotype was seen a handful of times. The chain uses TRBV6-6 and TRBJ2-1; 8 bases are a match to TRBD1. V lost 6 bases and J lost 3; bases outside the gene matches: 7. The CDR3 loop spans 15 amino acids. Germline CDR1 and CDR2: MNHNY and SVGAGI (reference sequence). CDR3 nucleotide sequence: TGTGCCAGCAGGAGGACAGGGCAGGTCTACAATGAGCAGTTCTTC. Translation: CASRRTGQVYNEQFF.

This clonotype occurred many times. This rearrangement joins TRBV6-5 to TRBJ1-5; a weak D match, TRBD1 (6 bases). The CDR3 has 14 residues. Trimming removed 8 bases at V and 2 bases at J, with 13 bases between. Per germline, CDR1 MNHEY and CDR2 SVGAGI. The CDR3 DNA sequence: TGTGCCAGCCGTCCCCCAGGGGGCAATCAGCCCCAGCATTTT. Amino acids: CASRPPGGNQPQHF.

This clonotype was counted a few times. The chain combines TRBV6-8 with TRBJ2-3; possibly TRBD1 for D (5 bases). Germline V gives CDR1 MNHGY, CDR2 SAAAGT. Trimming removed 5 bases at V and 0 bases at J, with 9 bases between. The CDR3 totals 14 residues. The CDR3 is CASSPTVSTDTQYF. The CDR3 region has the DNA TGTGCCAGCAGTCCGACAGTTAGCACAGATACGCAGTATTTT.

This clonotype was found many times. DNA of the CDR3: TGTGCCAGCAGTTTTGAACAGGGGGCCAGCTACAATGAGCAGTTCTTC. Translated, it gives CASSFEQGASYNEQFF. The genes are TRBV28 and TRBJ2-1; TRBD1 matches 9 bases. Trimming at V came to 3 bases and at J to 3 bases, leaving 6 bases not matched to a gene. Germline assignment: CDR1 MDHEN and CDR2 SYDVKM. The CDR3 runs 16 residues. Filled out from reference TRBV28 and TRBJ2-1, the complete variable domain reads DVKVTQSSRYLVKRTGEKVFLECVQDMDHENMFWYRQDPGLGLRLIYFSYDVKMKEKGDIPEGYSVSREKKERFSLILESASTNQTSMYLCASSFEQGASYNEQFFGPGTRLTVL.

This clonotype was recorded many times. The genes are TRBV7-2 and TRBJ1-4, with 8 bases matching TRBD1. V lost 3 bases and J lost 10; bases outside the gene matches: 19. Germline CDR1 reads SGHTA; CDR2 reads FQGNSA. The CDR3 loop spans 18 amino acids. CDR3 nucleotide sequence: TGTGCCAGCAGCTTCGGACAGGGTATCGCGGGGAGTGTAGGAAAACTGTTTTTT. This encodes CASSFGQGIAGSVGKLFF.

This clonotype was seen repeatedly, ten times or more. The rearrangement links TRBV5-8 to TRBJ1-2; D might be TRBD1 (6 bases). Germline CDR1 and CDR2: SGHTS and YDEGEE. The CDR3 loop spans 13 amino acids. The germline V and J ends were trimmed by 4 bases and 4 bases, with 11 bases remaining between them. The DNA for the CDR3 is TGTGCCAGCAGCCCGACAGGCCCCTATGGCTACACCTTC. It translates to CASSPTGPYGYTF.

The V call is TRBV7-6, the J call TRBJ1-5, with TRBD1 matching 7 bases. After removal of 6 bases from V and 6 bases from J, the junction contained 8 bases not matched to a gene. This CDR3 is 14 amino acids long. The germline gives CDR1 SGHVS, CDR2 FNYEAQ. The CDR3 loop is CASSQDRVGQPQHF. CDR3 nucleotides: TGTGCCAGCAGTCAAGACAGGGTTGGTCAGCCCCAGCATTTT. The full variable domain, rest sourced from reference TRBV7-6 and TRBJ1-5, is GAGVSQSPRYKVTKRGQDVALRCDPISGHVSLYWYRQALGQGPEFLTYFNYEAQQDKSGLPNDRFSAERPEGSISTLTIQRTEQRDSAMYRCASSQDRVGQPQHFGDGTRLSIL.

The V call is TRBV12-3 or TRBV12-4, the J call TRBJ1-2, with 10 bases identical to TRBD1. The CDR3 has 13 residues. V trimming: 7 bases; J trimming: 8 bases; junction bases outside the gene matches: 7. The CDR3 sequence: CASKMTGGAGYTF. The CDR3 DNA reads TGTGCCAGCAAAATGACAGGGGGCGCGGGCTACACCTTC.

The DNA of the CDR3 is TGCAGTGCTAGAAGGCGAGGCCAAGAGACCCAGTACTTC. Translating it yields CSARRRGQETQYF. The chain employs TRBV20-1 and TRBJ2-5, with D unclear. V lost 2 bases to trimming and J lost 1 base, with 8 bases between them. CDR3 length: 13 amino acids. Germline CDR1 is DFQATT and CDR2 is SNEGSKA (reference sequence).

This chain connects TRBV28 to TRBJ1-2; D may be TRBD1 (5 bases). CDR3 length: 14 residues. The germline V gene encodes CDR1 MDHEN and CDR2 SYDVKM. V lost 8 bases to trimming and J lost 8 bases, with 21 bases between them. CDR3 residues: CASCGTFRPGGYTF. The DNA of the CDR3 is TGTGCCAGCTGTGGGACTTTCCGGCCGGGCGGCTACACCTTC.

This sequence joins TRBV4-2 and TRBJ2-1, with D uncertain. Trimming removed 0 bases at V and 6 bases at J, with 6 bases between. Per the germline V gene, CDR1 is LGHNA and CDR2 is YNFKEQ. The CDR3 has 13 residues. CDR3 sequence: CASSQDRVNEQFF. The DNA for the CDR3 is TGTGCCAGCAGCCAAGATCGGGTCAATGAGCAGTTCTTC.

This clonotype has a count of ten or more. The rearrangement uses TRBV4-1 and TRBJ2-3; D not resolved. Germline V lookup: CDR1 MGHRA, CDR2 YSYEKL. The CDR3 runs to 16 residues. The V gene lost 1 base and the J gene lost 5 bases, with 16 bases spanning the gap. This CDR3 reads CASSQVSALIGDTQYF. In DNA, the CDR3 is TGCGCCAGCAGCCAAGTATCAGCTCTAATCGGAGATACGCAGTATTTT.

There are many counts of this clonotype. The chain combines TRBV5-5 with TRBJ1-4, with TRBD1 identical over 7 bases. With 3 bases clipped from V and 7 bases from J, the junction kept 9 bases outside the gene matches. The CDR3 length is 15 residues. Germline V lookup: CDR1 SGHKS, CDR2 YYEKEE (reference sequence). CDR3 sequence reads: CASSYGQDRSEKLFF. The CDR3 nucleotides are TGTGCCAGCAGCTATGGACAGGACAGAAGTGAAAAACTGTTTTTT.

The rearrangement uses TRBV5-1 and TRBJ2-5, with D unresolved. V lost 4 bases to trimming and J lost 6 bases, with 10 bases between them. The germline V gene encodes CDR1 SGHRS and CDR2 YFSETQ. The CDR3 consists of 12 residues. The CDR3 spells CASSAPGQTQYF. CDR3 DNA: TGCGCCAGCAGCGCACCCGGGCAGACCCAGTACTTC.

This rearrangement joins TRBV12-3 or TRBV12-4 to TRBJ2-1; 8 bases agree with TRBD2. CDR3 length: 13 residues. V lost 2 bases, J lost 15 bases, and 9 bases stayed unmatched. CDR3 coding DNA: TGTGCCAGCAGTTTAATCGGGAGGGCGATCTTGTTCTTC. Its translation: CASSLIGRAILFF.

The rearrangement joins TRBV11-2 to TRBJ1-4; D gene ambiguous. Germline V CDR1 and CDR2: SGHAT, FQNNGV. The germline V and J ends were trimmed by 0 bases and 4 bases, with 12 bases remaining between them. This CDR3 spans 16 amino acids. The CDR3 loop is CASSLEEGLLNEKLFF. The CDR3 DNA sequence: TGTGCCAGCAGCTTAGAGGAAGGGCTCCTTAATGAAAAACTGTTTTTT.

The sample holds a few counts of this clonotype. CDR3 amino acids: CASSQQLAGGQEQFF. The CDR3, as DNA: TGTGCCAGCAGCCAACAACTAGCGGGAGGCCAAGAGCAGTTCTTC. The chain uses TRBV7-3 and TRBJ2-1; 12 bases map to TRBD2. The CDR3 runs 15 residues. V was clipped by 5 bases and J by 10 bases; unmatched bases: 9. Per the germline V gene, CDR1 is SGHTA and CDR2 is FQGTGA. Full variable domain (outside the CDR3, taken from reference TRBV7-3 and TRBJ2-1): GAGVSQTPSNKVTEKGKYVELRCDPISGHTALYWYRQSLGQGPEFLIYFQGTGAADDSGLPNDRFFAVRPEGSVSTLKIQRTERGDSAVYLCASSQQLAGGQEQFFGPGTRLTVL.

This clonotype was seen a few times. This sequence joins TRBV20-1 and TRBJ2-3; 11 nucleotides match TRBD2. V was clipped by 3 bases and J by 1 base; unmatched bases: 3. This CDR3 has 15 residues. The germline V gene encodes CDR1 DFQATT and CDR2 SNEGSKA (reference sequence). The CDR3 nucleotides read TGCAGTGCTAGTAATAGCGGGAGGGGCACAGATACGCAGTATTTT. Residues: CSASNSGRGTDTQYF.

This clonotype has at least ten counts. J is TRBJ1-5 and V is TRBV20-1; no definite D call. The V end lost 6 bases, the J end lost 0 bases, and 21 bases lay between the germline ends. Germline CDR1 is DFQATT and CDR2 is SNEGSKA (reference sequence). The CDR3 spans 17 residues. The CDR3 region has the DNA TGCAGTGCGACTCGGGTAGCTCGAGAAAGTAGCAATCAGCCCCAGCATTTT. Its translation: CSATRVARESSNQPQHF.

This clonotype was seen repeatedly, ten times or more. V gene TRBV7-2 combines with J gene TRBJ2-3; 13 bases fit TRBD2. The CDR3 has 17 amino acids. The germline V gene encodes CDR1 SGHTA and CDR2 FQGNSA. V was clipped by 4 bases and J by 4 bases; unmatched bases: 8. The CDR3 loop is CASSSTSGRAGADTQYF. In nucleotides, the CDR3 is TGTGCCAGCAGCTCTACTAGCGGGAGGGCCGGTGCAGATACGCAGTATTTT.

As to this clonotype: Given the absence of the conserved phenylalanine or tryptophan at the CDR3 end, a read error is likely. This chain uses TRBV24-1 with TRBJ2-3; possibly TRBD2 for D (6 bases). V gave up 10 bases and J gave up 3 bases, with 7 bases separating them. The CDR3 runs to 11 residues. Germline V gene data show CDR1 as KGHDR and CDR2 as SFDVKD. The CDR3 protein is CATGRTDTQYL. The CDR3 nucleotides are TGTGCCACAGGGAGGACAGATACGCAGTATCTT.

This clonotype occurred many times. The rearrangement uses TRBV7-2 and TRBJ1-4; 9 bases agree with TRBD1. The CDR3 is 15 amino acids. Per germline, CDR1 SGHTA and CDR2 FQGNSA. With V trimmed by 1 base and J by 7 bases, 4 bases remained unmatched. The CDR3 reads CASSLDRGLGEKLFF. The DNA of the CDR3 is TGTGCCAGCAGCTTAGACAGGGGGCTAGGTGAAAAACTGTTTTTT.

This clonotype was observed a handful of times. The J gene is TRBJ2-7, the V gene TRBV7-2; a possible D gene is TRBD1 (5 bases). Germline loops: CDR1 SGHTA, CDR2 FQGNSA. The V gene lost 8 bases and the J gene lost 4 bases, with 18 bases spanning the gap. The CDR3 contains 14 residues. CDR3 nucleotides: TGTGCCAGCCTCAAGAAGGACAAGTCTTACGAGCAGTACGTC. Its protein is CASLKKDKSYEQYV.

Many counts were recorded for this clonotype. The CDR3 bases are TGTGCCAGCAGCCCCGGGAGGACCTACGAGCAGTACTTC. Its translation: CASSPGRTYEQYF. The J gene is TRBJ2-7, the V gene TRBV28, with TRBD2 matching 7 bases. From germline, CDR1 is MDHEN and CDR2 SYDVKM. The ends lost 6 bases at V and 2 bases at J; junction bases unmatched: 4. This CDR3 contains 13 residues.